The rows below give T cell receptor beta chains drawn from one sample of a study of response to subunit inactivated influenza vaccine. One entry per CDR3 protein, called by TCRdb with MiXCR from the RT-PCR reads. The sample includes roughly 780,000 distinct CDR3 sequences, around 18% of them seen just once. Sequenced here: PBMCs from blood, sampled around 5 days after vaccination. The receptors derive from a man over 45 who received an inactivated influenza vaccine. Both conserved end residues are part of each CDR3. The D gene is left open where the match is weak. A row's size may be missing; if present it is once, few, many or a size class.

TRBD2	TRBJ2-1	TRBV6-1	few	TGTGCCAGCAGGACTAGCGGGACCGACAATGAGCAGTTCTTC	CASRTSGTDNEQFF
.	TRBJ2-1	TRBV10-3	many	TGTGCCGCCGCGGGGGCAAGAATCACCTACAATGAGCAGTTCTTC	CAAAGARITYNEQFF
TRBD2	TRBJ2-3	TRBV4-3	.	TGCGCCAGCAGCCAAGGTACTAGCGGGGTGTCAGATACGCAGTATTTT	CASSQGTSGVSDTQYF
.	TRBJ2-3	TRBV5-6	.	TGTGCCAGCAGCCGGGGGTTCGGGCAGTATTTT	CASSRGFGQYF
.	TRBJ1-2	TRBV7-2	few	TGTGCCAGCAGCTCAAGACCTATAGCTAACTATGGCTACACCTTC	CASSSRPIANYGYTF
TRBD2	TRBJ2-1	TRBV24-1	.	TGTGCCACCAGTGACGCCACCCCAGCGGGAGTAGGCAATGAGCAGTTCTTC	CATSDATPAGVGNEQFF
.	TRBJ2-7	TRBV20-1	.	TGCAGTGCTCCCCCGGGGGGCCTAAACTACGAGCAGTACTTC	CSAPPGGLNYEQYF
TRBD1	TRBJ2-4	TRBV20-1	few	TGCAGTGCTAGTCATACTCTGGGCGGGACAGGGGTTTTCAACATTCAGTACTTC	CSASHTLGGTGVFNIQYF
TRBD2	TRBJ2-3	TRBV20-1	.	TGCAGTGCTAGAACTAGCGGGGACACAGATACGCAGTATTTT	CSARTSGDTDTQYF
TRBD1	TRBJ2-5	TRBV20-1	.	TGCAGTGCTAGAACACAGGGGAACAAAGAGACCCAGTACTTC	CSARTQGNKETQYF
TRBD2	TRBJ2-5	TRBV5-6	.	TGTGCCAGCAGCAAGAAGGGCGGGGGGGCCCTGAAGACCCAGTACTTC	CASSKKGGGALKTQYF
.	TRBJ2-5	TRBV4-3	.	TGCGCCAGCAGCCAAGATTGGGGGACTGTTTCCTACCAAGAGACCCAGTACTTC	CASSQDWGTVSYQETQYF
TRBD2	TRBJ2-7	TRBV5-4	once	TGTGCCAGCAGCGCCCTAGCGGGGGTTAACTACGAGCAGTACTTC	CASSALAGVNYEQYF
.	TRBJ1-6	TRBV12-3/TRBV12-4	few	TGTGCCAGCGGGCGACAGGTTAATTCACCCCTCCACTTT	CASGRQVNSPLHF
TRBD1	TRBJ2-5	TRBV27	.	TGTGCCAGCAGACCGACAGGGGGTAGCCAAGAGACCCAGTACTTC	CASRPTGGSQETQYF
TRBD2	TRBJ2-3	TRBV12-3/TRBV12-4	.	TGTGCCAGCAGTGGACTAGCGGGAAGGTCAGATACGCAGTATTTT	CASSGLAGRSDTQYF